A single sample gave rise to the 5 T cell receptor beta chains below, sequenced in a study of blood T cell repertoires in COVID-19. Sequencing was performed with immunoSEQ multiplex PCR; in TCRdb, only in-frame clones are kept and a portion is missing. The table includes roughly 240,000 clones, 90% detected once. Material: PBMCs or T cells enriched from blood (not recorded which). The source of these receptors is a man in his fifties or sixties who had been exposed to COVID-19.

The chain uses TRBV11-2 and TRBJ1-1, with unresolved D. Deletions cut 2 bases from V and 10 bases from J, with 14 bases between. The length of the CDR3 is 13 residues. Germline V gene lookup returns CDR1 SGHAT and CDR2 FQNNGV. Here the CDR3 DNA reads TGTGCCAGCAGCTTAACCGACGGGAAACGAGCTTTCTTT. Protein product: CASSLTDGKRAFF.

The J gene is TRBJ2-2, the V gene TRBV7-9; D not certain. V was shortened by 1 base and J by 6 bases, with 9 bases between the two germline ends. The CDR3 is 14 amino acids. Germline V gene sequence: CDR1 SEHNR, CDR2 FQNEAQ (reference sequence). For the CDR3, the DNA is TGTGCCAGCAGCTTAGTGTCGTTAGCCGGGGAGCTGTTTTTT. This encodes CASSLVSLAGELFF.

This chain uses TRBV11-2 with TRBJ2-1; D remains ambiguous. The CDR3 loop spans 15 amino acids. The germline V gene has CDR1 SGHAT and CDR2 FQNNGV. Trimming pared 0 bases from V and 0 bases from J, leaving 6 bases between. The CDR3 DNA is TGTGCCAGCAGCTTAGATAGAGGCTCCTACAATGAGCAGTTCTTC. Protein product: CASSLDRGSYNEQFF.

The V and J genes are TRBV14 and TRBJ2-2, with 14 bases aligning to TRBD2. Losses at the gene ends were 3 bases for V and 3 bases for J; bases not matched to a gene: 9. Germline V CDR1 and CDR2: SGHDN, FVKESK. The CDR3 spans 19 residues. The CDR3, as DNA: TGTGCCAGCAGCCATCGACTAGCGGGAGGGCCATTCGACACCGGGGAGCTGTTTTTT. It encodes CASSHRLAGGPFDTGELFF.

The chain recombines TRBV29-1 with TRBJ1-2; 7 bases fit TRBD1. This CDR3 is built from 15 residues. From germline, CDR1 is SQVTM and CDR2 ANQGSEA. Trimming at V came to 6 bases and at J to 5 bases, leaving 15 bases not matched to a gene. The CDR3, as DNA: TGCAGCGTAGCCCCCTTCGGACAGGTCTCATATGGCTACACCTTC. Its translation is CSVAPFGQVSYGYTF.